What follows is one TCR beta chain and its context. Cyclophosphamide on days +3 and +4 followed busulfan-fludarabine conditioning and a marrow graft. The data derive from a study of T cells after posttransplantation cyclophosphamide. The CDR3 is 16 amino acids. The germline gives CDR1 LNHNV, CDR2 YYDKDF (reference sequence). The V end lost 0 bases, the J end lost 6 bases, and 17 bases lay between the germline ends. Sequencing was performed with immunoSEQ multiplex PCR; in TCRdb, only in-frame clones are kept and a portion is missing. The sample includes fewer than 13,000 clones, none of them occurring once.

The material was PBMCs, obtained after allogeneic stem cell transplant with posttransplant cyclophosphamide. The chain has TRBV15 and TRBJ2-5, with D perhaps matching TRBD2 (6 bases). The sequence derives from a female patient in her thirties or forties who received an allogeneic stem cell transplant from a related donor, was CMV-positive, and had no GVHD. The graft donor may be the source of some T cells. CDR3 protein: CATSRDLLAGVKTQYF. The DNA for the CDR3 is TGTGCCACCAGCAGAGATCTACTAGCCGGGGTTAAGACCCAGTACTTC.